Below, 12 T cell receptor beta chains from the same sample are listed, as sequenced in a study of cytomegalovirus exposure and HLA in healthy donors. Sequencing was performed with immunoSEQ multiplex PCR; in TCRdb, only in-frame clones are kept and a portion is missing. This table has about 60,000 clones, 85% to 95% appearing once. The specimen was PBMCs. The source is a woman younger than 30 in good health and CMV-seropositive.

The chain has TRBV25-1 and TRBJ1-3, with D unclear. The V end was cut by 8 bases, the J end by 0 bases, with 17 bases between. The CDR3 has 16 residues. From germline, CDR1 is MGHDK and CDR2 SYGVNS. The CDR3 loop reads CASLRLPGYSGNTIYF. As DNA, the CDR3 is TGTGCCAGCCTCCGGCTTCCGGGGTACTCTGGAAACACCATATATTTT.

V and J are TRBV5-1 and TRBJ1-1; D gene ambiguous. The germline CDR1 and CDR2 sequences are SGHRS and YFSETQ. Trimming cost V 4 bases and J 2 bases, with 18 bases left between them. This CDR3 is 16 amino acids long. CDR3 nucleotide sequence: TGCGCCAGCAGCAAATGGGAGGCTGTTGGAAACACTGAAGCTTTCTTT. Residues: CASSKWEAVGNTEAFF.

The rearrangement uses TRBV28 and TRBJ1-1; D is possibly TRBD1 (5 bases). The V and J ends lost 4 bases and 9 bases respectively, with 12 bases between them. Germline CDR1 MDHEN, CDR2 SYDVKM. The CDR3 is made up of 12 amino acids. The CDR3 loop is CASSSIQGKAFF. In DNA, the CDR3 is TGTGCCAGCAGTTCCATTCAGGGTAAAGCTTTCTTT.

As DNA, the CDR3 is TGTGCCAGCAGCCAAGACATGGGACTACCCAAAAACATTCAGTACTTC. It yields the protein CASSQDMGLPKNIQYF. The chain has TRBV4-2 and TRBJ2-4, with 7 positions matching TRBD2. Germline V gene sequence: CDR1 LGHNA, CDR2 YNFKEQ. This CDR3 comprises 16 residues. Unmatched junction bases numbered 4, after V lost 0 bases and J lost 2 bases.

The chain carries TRBV7-2 and TRBJ2-3; unclear D gene. Germline V gene sequence: CDR1 SGHTA, CDR2 FQGNSA. The CDR3 has 15 amino acids. With 1 base removed from V and 5 bases from J, the gap between germline ends came to 13 bases. CDR3 protein: CASSLVSSLVDTQYF. The CDR3 DNA reads TGTGCCAGCAGCTTAGTGTCTAGTTTGGTAGATACGCAGTATTTT. Full variable domain (outside the CDR3, taken from reference TRBV7-2 and TRBJ2-3): GAGVSQSPSNKVTEKGKDVELRCDPISGHTALYWYRQSLGQGLEFLIYFQGNSAPDKSGLPSDRFSAERTGGSVSTLTIQRTQQEDSAVYLCASSLVSSLVDTQYFGPGTRLTVL.

This clone was seen only once. The chain uses TRBV9 and TRBJ2-5; 9 bases are a match to TRBD2. CDR1 is SGDLS, CDR2 YYNGEE, per germline. With 4 bases clipped from V and 5 bases from J, the junction kept 6 bases outside the gene matches. The CDR3 extends over 14 amino acids. The CDR3 DNA follows: TGTGCCAGCAGCACGGGACTAGCAGGGGAGACCCAGTACTTC. It specifies CASSTGLAGETQYF.

The chain joins TRBV11-1 to TRBJ2-2, with 9 nucleotides matching TRBD1. This CDR3 contains 15 residues. V lost 3 bases and J lost 7; bases outside the gene matches: 6. CDR1 is SGHAT, CDR2 FQDESV, per germline (reference sequence). CDR3 sequence reads: CASSLFGQGRGELFF. The CDR3 DNA is TGTGCCAGCAGCTTGTTCGGACAGGGGCGCGGGGAGCTGTTTTTT.

V is TRBV27 and J is TRBJ2-1; 13 nucleotides match TRBD2. Trimming removed 5 bases from V and 5 bases from J; junction bases left unmatched: 6. Germline CDR1 reads MNHEY; CDR2 reads SMNVEV (reference sequence). The CDR3 has 16 amino acids. This CDR3 is CASSALLAGGHNEQFF. CDR3 DNA: TGTGCCAGCAGTGCGTTACTAGCGGGGGGGCACAATGAGCAGTTCTTC.

V is TRBV5-1 and J is TRBJ1-6; TRBD1 agrees at 7 bases. The length of the CDR3 is 17 residues. The V gene end was trimmed by 0 bases and the J gene end by 13 bases; junction bases not matched to a gene: 16. Germline V gene sequence: CDR1 SGHRS, CDR2 YFSETQ. For the CDR3, the DNA is TGCGCCAGCAGCTTGGCCATTCCCGGGACAGCCTTTGCCCCCCTCCACTTT. Its protein is CASSLAIPGTAFAPLHF.

The CDR3 sequence is CASSTTTDRYNSPLHF. The CDR3 nucleotides are TGTGCCAGCAGTACTACTACGGACAGATATAATTCACCCCTCCACTTT. This chain joins TRBV6-6 and TRBJ1-6; possibly TRBD1 for D (6 bases). Germline-derived CDR1 and CDR2 are MNHNY and SVGAGI (reference sequence). This CDR3 has 16 residues. Trimming stripped 5 bases from V and 4 bases from J, with 15 bases between.

The chain combines TRBV25-1 with TRBJ2-7; unclear D gene. Germline V lookup: CDR1 MGHDK, CDR2 SYGVNS. There are 12 residues in the CDR3. V lost 4 bases and J lost 2, with 6 bases in between. CDR3 region: CASSAFAYEQYF. The CDR3 DNA is TGTGCCAGCAGTGCCTTTGCCTACGAGCAGTACTTC.

V gene TRBV6-1 combines with J gene TRBJ1-1; no reliable D call. Trimming removed 3 bases from V and 6 bases from J, with 23 bases in between. This CDR3 is built from 17 residues. The germline CDR1 and CDR2 sequences are MNHNS and SASEGT. Here the CDR3 DNA reads TGTGCCAGCAGTGATTCGATAAGGGTAGGAGGGATAGCTGAAGCTTTCTTT. It translates to CASSDSIRVGGIAEAFF.